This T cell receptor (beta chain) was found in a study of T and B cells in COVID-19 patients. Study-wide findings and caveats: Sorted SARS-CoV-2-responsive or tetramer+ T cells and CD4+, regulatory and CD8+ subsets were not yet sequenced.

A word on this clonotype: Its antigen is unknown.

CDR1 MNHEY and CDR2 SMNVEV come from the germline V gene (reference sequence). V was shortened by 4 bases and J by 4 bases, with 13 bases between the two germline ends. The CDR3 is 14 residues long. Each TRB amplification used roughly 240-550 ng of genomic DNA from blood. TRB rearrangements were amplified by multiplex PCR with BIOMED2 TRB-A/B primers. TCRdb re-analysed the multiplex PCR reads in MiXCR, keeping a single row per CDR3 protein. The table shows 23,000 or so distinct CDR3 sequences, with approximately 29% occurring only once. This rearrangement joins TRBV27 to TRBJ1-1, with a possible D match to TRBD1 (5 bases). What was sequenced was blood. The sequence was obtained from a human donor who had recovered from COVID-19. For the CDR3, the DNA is TGTGCCAGCAGTTCCCCCAGGGTTGGCACTGAAGCTTTCTTT. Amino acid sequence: CASSSPRVGTEAFF.